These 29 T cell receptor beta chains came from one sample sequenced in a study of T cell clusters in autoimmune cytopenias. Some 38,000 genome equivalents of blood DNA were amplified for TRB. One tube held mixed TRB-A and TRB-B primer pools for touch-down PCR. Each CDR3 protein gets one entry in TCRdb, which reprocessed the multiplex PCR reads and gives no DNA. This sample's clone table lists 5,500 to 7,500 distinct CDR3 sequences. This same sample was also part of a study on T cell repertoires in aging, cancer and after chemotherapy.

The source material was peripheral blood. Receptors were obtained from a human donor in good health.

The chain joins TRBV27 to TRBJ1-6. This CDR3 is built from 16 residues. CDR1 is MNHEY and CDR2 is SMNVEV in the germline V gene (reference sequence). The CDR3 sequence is CASTNTGSSYNSPLHF.

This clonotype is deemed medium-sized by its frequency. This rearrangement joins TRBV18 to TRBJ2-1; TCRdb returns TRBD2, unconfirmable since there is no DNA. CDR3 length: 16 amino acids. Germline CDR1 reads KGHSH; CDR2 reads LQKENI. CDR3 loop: CASSPLAEGVANEQFF.

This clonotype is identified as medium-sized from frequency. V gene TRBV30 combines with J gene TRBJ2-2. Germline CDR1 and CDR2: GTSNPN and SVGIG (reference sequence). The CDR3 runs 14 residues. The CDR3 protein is CAWKAWQNTGELFF.

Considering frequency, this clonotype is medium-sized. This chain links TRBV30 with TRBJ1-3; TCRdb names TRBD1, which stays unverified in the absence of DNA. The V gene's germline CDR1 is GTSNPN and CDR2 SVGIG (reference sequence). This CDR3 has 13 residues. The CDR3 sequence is CALRSGAGNTIYF.

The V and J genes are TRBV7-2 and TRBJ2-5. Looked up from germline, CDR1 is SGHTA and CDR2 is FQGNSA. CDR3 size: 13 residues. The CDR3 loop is CASSLAREETQYF.

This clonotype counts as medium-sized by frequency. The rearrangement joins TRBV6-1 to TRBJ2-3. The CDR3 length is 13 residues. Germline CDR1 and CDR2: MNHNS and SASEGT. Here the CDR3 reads CASSESSSYRWYF.

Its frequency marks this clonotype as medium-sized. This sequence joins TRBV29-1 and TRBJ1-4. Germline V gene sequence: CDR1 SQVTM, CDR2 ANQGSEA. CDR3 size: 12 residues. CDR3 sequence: CSARYAGEKLFF. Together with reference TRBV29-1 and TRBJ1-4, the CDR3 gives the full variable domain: SAVISQKPSRDICQRGTSLTIQCQVDSQVTMMFWYRQQPGQSLTLIATANQGSEATYESGFVIDKFPISRPNLTFSTLTVSNMSPEDSSIYLCSARYAGEKLFFGSGTQLSVL.

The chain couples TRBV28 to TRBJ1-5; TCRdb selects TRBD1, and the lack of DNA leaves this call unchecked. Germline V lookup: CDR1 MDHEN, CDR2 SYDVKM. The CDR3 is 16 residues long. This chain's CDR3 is CASSFPDRVSNQPQHF.

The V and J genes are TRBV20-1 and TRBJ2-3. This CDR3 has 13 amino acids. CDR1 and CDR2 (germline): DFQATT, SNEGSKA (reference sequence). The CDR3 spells CSARLDGTDTQYF.

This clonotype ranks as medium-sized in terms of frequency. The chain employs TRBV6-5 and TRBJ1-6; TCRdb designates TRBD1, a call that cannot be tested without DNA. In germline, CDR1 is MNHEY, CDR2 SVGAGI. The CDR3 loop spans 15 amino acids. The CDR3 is CASTTWGRSNSPLHF.

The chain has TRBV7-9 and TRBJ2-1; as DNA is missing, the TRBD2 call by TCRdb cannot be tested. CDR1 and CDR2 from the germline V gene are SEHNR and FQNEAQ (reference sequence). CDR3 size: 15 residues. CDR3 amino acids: CASSSAGTSVREQFF.

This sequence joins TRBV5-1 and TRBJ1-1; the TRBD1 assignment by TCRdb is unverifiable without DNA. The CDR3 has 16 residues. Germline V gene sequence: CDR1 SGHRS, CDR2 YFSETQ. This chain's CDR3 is CASSPLPFQGITEAFF.

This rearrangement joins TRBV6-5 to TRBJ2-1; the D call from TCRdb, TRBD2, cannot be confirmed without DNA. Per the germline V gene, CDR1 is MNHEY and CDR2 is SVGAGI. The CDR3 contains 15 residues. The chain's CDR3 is CASSYAISGSGEQFF.

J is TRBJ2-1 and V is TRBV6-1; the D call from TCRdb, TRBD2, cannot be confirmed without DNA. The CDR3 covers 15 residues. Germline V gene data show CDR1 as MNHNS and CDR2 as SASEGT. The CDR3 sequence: CASDPFSGGRNEQFF.

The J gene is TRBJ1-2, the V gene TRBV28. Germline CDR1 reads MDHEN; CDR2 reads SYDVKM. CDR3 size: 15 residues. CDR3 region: CASSRAGTLVYGYTF.

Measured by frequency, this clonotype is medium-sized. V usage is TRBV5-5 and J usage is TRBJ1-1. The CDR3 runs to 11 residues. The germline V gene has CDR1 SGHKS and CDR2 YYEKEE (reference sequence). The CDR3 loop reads CASSLRTEAFF.

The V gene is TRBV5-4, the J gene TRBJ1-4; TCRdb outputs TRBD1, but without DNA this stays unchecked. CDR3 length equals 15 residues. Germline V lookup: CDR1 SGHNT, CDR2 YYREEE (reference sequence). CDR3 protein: CASSGNRDPNEKLFF. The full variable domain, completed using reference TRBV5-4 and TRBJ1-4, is ETGVTQSPTHLIKTRGQQVTLRCSSQSGHNTVSWYQQALGQGPQFIFQYYREEENGRGNFPPRFSGLQFPNYSSELNVNALELDDSALYLCASSGNRDPNEKLFFGSGTQLSVL.

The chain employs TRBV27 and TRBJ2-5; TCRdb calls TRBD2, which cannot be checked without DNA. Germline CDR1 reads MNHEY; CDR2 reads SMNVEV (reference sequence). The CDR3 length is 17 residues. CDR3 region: CATQGWDSPGHQETQYF.

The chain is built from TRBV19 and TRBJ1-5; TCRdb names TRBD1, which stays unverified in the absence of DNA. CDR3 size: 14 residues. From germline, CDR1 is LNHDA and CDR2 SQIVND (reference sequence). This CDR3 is CASSIEDRYQPQHF.

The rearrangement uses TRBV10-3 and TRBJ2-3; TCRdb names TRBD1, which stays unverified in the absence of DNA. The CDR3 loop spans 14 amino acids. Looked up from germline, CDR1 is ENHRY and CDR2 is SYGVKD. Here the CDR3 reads CAISRTGGPDTQYF.

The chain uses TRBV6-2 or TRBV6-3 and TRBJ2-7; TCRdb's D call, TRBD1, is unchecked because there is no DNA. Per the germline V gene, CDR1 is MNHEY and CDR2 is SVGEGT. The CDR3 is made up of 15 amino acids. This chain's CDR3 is CGSSYGGRQAYEQYF.

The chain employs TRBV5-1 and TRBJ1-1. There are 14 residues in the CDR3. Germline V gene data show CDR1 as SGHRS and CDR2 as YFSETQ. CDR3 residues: CASSLVGENTEAFF.

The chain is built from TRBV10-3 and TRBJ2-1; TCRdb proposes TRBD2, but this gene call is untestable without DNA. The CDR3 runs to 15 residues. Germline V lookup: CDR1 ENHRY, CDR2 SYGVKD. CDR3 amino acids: CAIRTGTSGSTEQFF.

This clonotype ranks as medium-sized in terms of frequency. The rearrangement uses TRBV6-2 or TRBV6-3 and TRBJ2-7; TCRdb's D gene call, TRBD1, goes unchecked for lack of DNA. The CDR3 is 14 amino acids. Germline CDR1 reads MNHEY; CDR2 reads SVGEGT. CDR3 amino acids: CASRPNRGSYEQYF.

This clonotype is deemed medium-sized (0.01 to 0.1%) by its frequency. CDR3: CASSLAGGFGDTQYF. The chain is built from TRBV5-4 and TRBJ2-3. CDR1 is SGHNT and CDR2 is YYREEE in the germline V gene (reference sequence). This CDR3 is 15 amino acids long.

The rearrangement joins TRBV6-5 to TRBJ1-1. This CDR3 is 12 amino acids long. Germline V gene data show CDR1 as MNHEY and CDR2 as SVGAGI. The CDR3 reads CASSYPGAEAFF.

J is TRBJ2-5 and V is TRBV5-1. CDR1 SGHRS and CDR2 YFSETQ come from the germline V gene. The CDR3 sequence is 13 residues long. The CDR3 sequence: CASSLDTQETQYF.

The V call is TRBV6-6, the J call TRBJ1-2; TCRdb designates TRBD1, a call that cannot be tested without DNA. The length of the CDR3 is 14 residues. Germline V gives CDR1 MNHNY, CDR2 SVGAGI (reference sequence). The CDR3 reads CASSSPDRGVGYTF.

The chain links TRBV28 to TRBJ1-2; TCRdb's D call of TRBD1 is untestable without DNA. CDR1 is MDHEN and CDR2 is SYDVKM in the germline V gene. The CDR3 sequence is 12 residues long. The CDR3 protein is CASSLGGYGYTF.